The clone carrying this T cell receptor beta chain was recorded at least ten times. The target antigen is unknown. Trimming removed 3 bases at V and 1 base at J, with 7 bases between. The CDR3 spans 14 residues. This entry is derived from a study of T cells after posttransplantation cyclophosphamide. The repertoire was sequenced with immunoSEQ multiplex PCR; TCRdb's copy has only in-frame clones and lacks some. The sample is made up of around 7,000 clones, none counted only once. Study-wide results and caveats: After PTCy, TRB diversity resembled that of CNI/methotrexate controls. Later blood repertoires were often dominated by clones from the donor CD8+ memory compartment. Blood and skin or GI T cell repertoires showed limited TRB overlap.

A marrow graft followed busulfan-fludarabine conditioning, with cyclophosphamide on days +3 and +4. This chain links TRBV23-1 with TRBJ1-5; D gene unclear. TRBV23-1 is reported as an ORF; its role is uncertain. Material: PBMCs, obtained after allogeneic stem cell transplant with posttransplant cyclophosphamide. The sequence was obtained from a female patient aged 50-65 years who received an allogeneic stem cell transplant from an unrelated donor, was CMV-positive, and had acute GVHD only. Some of the T cells may derive from the graft donor. The CDR3 sequence is CASSHFRSNQPQHF. The DNA for the CDR3 is TGCGCCAGCAGTCACTTTCGGAGCAATCAGCCCCAGCATTTT.